This T cell receptor beta chain originates from a study of monozygotic twins with inflammatory bowel disease. One entry per CDR3 protein, without DNA, is what TCRdb gives after re-calling the 5' RACE reads. The listing records about 380,000 distinct CDR3 sequences. CDR1 and CDR2 from the germline V gene are MNHEY and SVGAGI. The CDR3 runs 13 residues. What was sequenced was blood. The chain links TRBV6-5 to TRBJ1-5; TCRdb's D call, TRBD1, is unchecked because there is no DNA. This TCR came from a human donor with ulcerative colitis or Crohn's disease, or a healthy co-twin of an affected twin (not recorded which). This CDR3 reads CASRWGLGQPQHF.